The rows below give T cell receptor beta chains drawn from one sample of a study of CD8+CD57+ T cells in acquired aplastic anemia. TCRdb independently ran MiXCR on the reads; one entry per CDR3 protein. This table holds some 180,000 distinct CDR3 sequences, about three fifths found once. The specimen sequenced was sorted CD4+, CD8+, or CD8+CD57+ T cells (not recorded which) from PBMCs. The source of these receptors is a human donor with aplastic anemia. CDR3s include the opening cysteine and the closing phenylalanine or tryptophan. A D gene is named only where the DNA matches it firmly. Size is stated for part of the rows, as once, few or many counts, or as a class when the clone is expanded.

DNA: TGCAGCGTTGAAAGAAGGGGGCCCTATGGCTACACCTTC
CDR3: CSVERRGPYGYTF
size: -
D: TRBD1
J: TRBJ1-2
V: TRBV29-1

DNA: TGTGCCAGCAGCTTAGTGGGGGTCAGCGGGGGGCTCCTGACCCAGTACTTC
CDR3: CASSLVGVSGGLLTQYF
size: -
D: TRBD2
J: TRBJ2-5
V: TRBV7-8

DNA: TGTGCCACCAGCAGGGGGTCGTTGGACTATGGCTACACCTTC
CDR3: CATSRGSLDYGYTF
size: few
D: -
J: TRBJ1-2
V: TRBV15

DNA: TGCAGTGCTAGAGATATCGGGGGGGGGGGCCCGTACAATGAGCAGTTCTTC
CDR3: CSARDIGGGGPYNEQFF
size: many
D: TRBD2
J: TRBJ2-1
V: TRBV20-1

DNA: TGTGCCAGCAGCTCGAGCATTGGGACCGAAGCTTTCTTT
CDR3: CASSSSIGTEAFF
size: -
D: -
J: TRBJ1-1
V: TRBV7-2

DNA: TGTGCCAGCAATCCTCGGGCAGGGGCTCCCTACGAGCAGTACTTC
CDR3: CASNPRAGAPYEQYF
size: -
D: -
J: TRBJ2-7
V: TRBV6-4

DNA: TGTGCCAGCAGTCCAACGTGGACTAGCGGGAGCGGTGAGCAGTTCTTC
CDR3: CASSPTWTSGSGEQFF
size: -
D: TRBD2
J: TRBJ2-1
V: TRBV25-1

DNA: TGCAGTGCTAGCCGGGACGTCCGCCCCAATGAGCAGTTCTTC
CDR3: CSASRDVRPNEQFF
size: many
D: -
J: TRBJ2-1
V: TRBV20-1

DNA: TGTGCCACGGACAGGGGGCGAGAGACCGGGGAGCTGTTTTTT
CDR3: CATDRGRETGELFF
size: -
D: TRBD1
J: TRBJ2-2
V: TRBV19

DNA: TGTGCCATCAGCCCGGGACTAGGGACTGACAAGCAGTTCTTC
CDR3: CAISPGLGTDKQFF
size: -
D: TRBD2
J: TRBJ2-1
V: TRBV10-3

DNA: TGTGCCAGCAACACCGGGACAGGGAAGGGGGATGAGCGGTTCTTC
CDR3: CASNTGTGKGDERFF
size: -
D: TRBD1
J: TRBJ2-1
V: TRBV7-8

DNA: TGTGCCAGCAGCTTTGGGGGGGCCGGTGAGCAGTTCTTC
CDR3: CASSFGGAGEQFF
size: -
D: -
J: TRBJ2-1
V: TRBV7-9

DNA: TGTGCCAGCAGCCCTCTAGCGGGGGCGAAAGATGAGCAGTTCTTC
CDR3: CASSPLAGAKDEQFF
size: many
D: TRBD2
J: TRBJ2-1
V: TRBV4-2

DNA: TGTGCCAGCTCACTACGATGGACAGAAATCTACAATGAGCAGTTCTTC
CDR3: CASSLRWTEIYNEQFF
size: -
D: -
J: TRBJ2-1
V: TRBV7-9

DNA: TGTGCCAGCAGCAAGGGGGGGGGGTACCGGGACAGCGGAACCTACGAGCAGTACTTC
CDR3: CASSKGGGYRDSGTYEQYF
size: few
D: -
J: TRBJ2-7
V: TRBV11-2

DNA: TGTGCCAGCAGTTTATTTGACGGGGACACTGAAGCTTTCTTT
CDR3: CASSLFDGDTEAFF
size: -
D: -
J: TRBJ1-1
V: TRBV27

DNA: TGCAGTGCTCCGACCGGGACAGGGGGCCGCGAGCAGTACTTC
CDR3: CSAPTGTGGREQYF
size: few
D: TRBD1
J: TRBJ2-7
V: TRBV20-1

DNA: TGTGCCAGCAGCGCAGGACTAGCGGGGAAGTTCTACACCTTC
CDR3: CASSAGLAGKFYTF
size: -
D: -
J: TRBJ1-2
V: TRBV5-6

DNA: TGTGCCAGTAGTATAGTAGACTGGGGGACTGAAGCTTTCTTT
CDR3: CASSIVDWGTEAFF
size: few
D: -
J: TRBJ1-1
V: TRBV19

DNA: TGTGCCACCGGAGAGTCAGGACAGGGGAATCAGCCCCAGCATTTT
CDR3: CATGESGQGNQPQHF
size: -
D: TRBD1
J: TRBJ1-5
V: TRBV24-1

DNA: TGTGCCAGTAGTTTGGGACACCAACTCCGAGAGACCCAGTACTTC
CDR3: CASSLGHQLRETQYF
size: -
D: -
J: TRBJ2-5
V: TRBV19

DNA: TGTGCCACCAGCTCCCCAGGGGGCCTTGAGCAGTACTTC
CDR3: CATSSPGGLEQYF
size: -
D: TRBD1
J: TRBJ2-7
V: TRBV15

DNA: TGTGCCAGCAGCTTACTAGCGGTTAGCTCCTACAATGAGCAGTTCTTC
CDR3: CASSLLAVSSYNEQFF
size: -
D: TRBD2
J: TRBJ2-1
V: TRBV7-9